These 21 T cell receptor beta chains were sequenced from one sample in a study of blood T cell repertoires in COVID-19. Clones were read by immunoSEQ multiplex PCR, and TCRdb kept only the in-frame ones, dropping some. The table includes roughly 7,800 clones, roughly 88% detected once. Specimen: peripheral blood. The receptor set was obtained from a woman aged 45-65 years with active or convalescent COVID-19.

This rearrangement joins TRBV5-8 to TRBJ2-2, with a possible D match to TRBD2 (5 bases). The length of the CDR3 is 14 residues. CDR1 and CDR2 from the germline V gene are SGHTS and YDEGEE. V dropped 5 bases and J dropped 1 base, with 9 bases sitting between them. DNA of the CDR3: TGTGCCAGCAGTTCGAGGGTGAACACCGGGGAGCTGTTTTTT. Translating gives CASSSRVNTGELFF.

The gene calls are TRBV27 and TRBJ2-7; weak D call: TRBD2 (5 bases). V was clipped by 6 bases and J by 2 bases, with 14 bases between them. The CDR3 has 14 amino acids. Germline CDR1 is MNHEY and CDR2 is SMNVEV (reference sequence). The CDR3 loop is CASSGLPDPYEQYF. The CDR3 DNA reads TGTGCCAGCAGCGGACTGCCTGACCCCTACGAGCAGTACTTC.

A note on this clone: The same CDR3 can be traced to other DNA sequences in this sample. The chain employs TRBV3-1 (or the pseudogene TRBV3-2) and TRBJ2-3, with 8 positions matching TRBD2. There are 15 residues in the CDR3. Germline V gene sequence: CDR1 LGHDT, CDR2 YNNKEL (reference sequence). After removal of 0 bases from V and 1 base from J, the junction contained 0 bases not matched to a gene. The CDR3 loop reads CASSQDGRGTDTQYF. The CDR3 nucleotides are TGTGCCAGCAGCCAAGACGGGAGGGGCACAGATACGCAGTATTTT.

For the CDR3, the DNA is TGTGCCAGCGCGGACAGGGGGCCTTTGGACGAGCAGTACTTC. Its translation: CASADRGPLDEQYF. The chain couples TRBV27 to TRBJ2-7, with 11 bases that match TRBD1. The V segment lost 8 bases and the J segment 5 bases; nucleotides outside the gene matches: 8. The CDR3 loop spans 14 amino acids. CDR1 is MNHEY and CDR2 is SMNVEV in the germline V gene (reference sequence).

V gene TRBV5-1 combines with J gene TRBJ2-1, with TRBD2 matching over 12 bases. V lost 0 bases, J lost 7 bases, and 8 bases stayed unmatched. Looked up from germline, CDR1 is SGHRS and CDR2 is YFSETQ. The CDR3 is 17 amino acids. Written as DNA, the CDR3 is TGCGCCAGCAGCTTGGAGCTCGGACTAGCGGGAATGAATGAGCAGTTCTTC. This sequence encodes CASSLELGLAGMNEQFF.

J is TRBJ1-1 and V is TRBV5-1; 7 bases match TRBD1. The CDR3 is 16 residues long. The J segment lost 4 bases and the V segment lost 0 bases, leaving 9 bases of the junction unmatched. Germline V CDR1 and CDR2: SGHRS, YFSETQ. Written as DNA, the CDR3 is TGCGCCAGCAGCTTGGCCGGGACAGTCTCGGGCACTGAAGCTTTCTTT. Its protein is CASSLAGTVSGTEAFF.

This clone was observed a few times. The chain carries TRBV18 and TRBJ1-1; 8 bases match TRBD1. This CDR3 contains 13 residues. After removal of 6 bases from V and 3 bases from J, the junction contained 3 bases not matched to a gene. Germline V lookup: CDR1 KGHSH, CDR2 LQKENI. The CDR3 nucleotides read TGTGCCAGCTCCCCGACAGGGGACACTGAAGCTTTCTTT. It is translated as CASSPTGDTEAFF.

The V gene is TRBV5-1, the J gene TRBJ1-2; the match to TRBD1 covers 12 bases. The CDR3 has 15 amino acids. V lost 4 bases and J lost 8; bases outside the gene matches: 9. Per germline, CDR1 SGHRS and CDR2 YFSETQ. The CDR3 sequence is CASSASGTGGDGYTF. CDR3 bases: TGCGCCAGCAGCGCCTCCGGGACAGGGGGCGACGGCTACACCTTC.

CDR3 loop: CASSEAREFPLFF. The CDR3 DNA is TGTGCCAGCAGTGAAGCGCGGGAGTTCCCACTTTTCTTC. V gene TRBV6-1 combines with J gene TRBJ2-1; 7 bases line up with TRBD2. CDR1 and CDR2 (germline): MNHNS, SASEGT. The V gene end was trimmed by 0 bases and the J gene end by 16 bases; junction bases not matched to a gene: 9. The CDR3 has 13 residues.

The rearrangement links TRBV25-1 to TRBJ2-5; 9 bases fit TRBD2. Germline lookup yields CDR1 MGHDK and CDR2 SYGVNS. The CDR3 length is 17 residues. Trimming removed 4 bases from V and 5 bases from J; junction bases left unmatched: 14. The DNA of the CDR3 is TGTGCCAGCAGTGGGGGGAGGACTAGCGAAAGCATCGAGACCCAGTACTTC. It encodes CASSGGRTSESIETQYF. Filled out from reference TRBV25-1 and TRBJ2-5, the complete variable domain reads EADIYQTPRYLVIGTGKKITLECSQTMGHDKMYWYQQDPGMELHLIHYSYGVNSTEKGDLSSESTVSRIRTEHFPLTLESARPSHTSQYLCASSGGRTSESIETQYFGPGTRLLVL.

This rearrangement joins TRBV18 to TRBJ2-5; 10 bases are a match to TRBD2. Germline trimming cut 5 bases from V and 1 base from J; bases unmatched to any gene: 4. CDR3 length: 15 amino acids. Per germline, CDR1 KGHSH and CDR2 LQKENI. The CDR3 is CASSRTSGIQETQYF. The CDR3 DNA reads TGTGCCAGCTCAAGGACTAGCGGAATCCAAGAGACCCAGTACTTC.

The chain joins TRBV4-3 to TRBJ2-3, with D possibly TRBD2 on 6 matching bases. V shed 1 base and J shed 3 bases, with 14 bases lying between them. CDR3 length: 16 residues. Per the germline V gene, CDR1 is LGHNA and CDR2 is YSLEER. CDR3 region: CASSQVYASATDTQYF. As DNA, the CDR3 is TGCGCCAGCAGCCAAGTGTACGCTAGCGCGACAGATACGCAGTATTTT.

The chain couples TRBV29-1 to TRBJ2-1; TRBD2 aligns across 10 bases. Germline CDR1 is SQVTM and CDR2 is ANQGSEA. The CDR3 is 15 residues long. Unmatched junction bases numbered 10, after V lost 6 bases and J lost 5 bases. CDR3 in amino acids: CSVRYLAGANNEQFF. Written as DNA, the CDR3 is TGCAGCGTCCGTTATCTAGCGGGAGCCAACAATGAGCAGTTCTTC.

V is TRBV28 and J is TRBJ1-5; no reliable D call. Trimming took off 5 bases at V and 0 bases at J, with 14 bases between the two ends. The germline CDR1 and CDR2 sequences are MDHEN and SYDVKM. The CDR3 covers 16 residues. The CDR3 DNA follows: TGTGCCAGCAGTCCCCGGAGGGTGTATAGCAATCAGCCCCAGCATTTT. Residues: CASSPRRVYSNQPQHF.

The CDR3 here is CASSQGEGDRHEQYF. The CDR3 DNA sequence: TGCGCCAGCAGCCAAGGGGAGGGGGACCGTCACGAGCAGTACTTC. J is TRBJ2-7 and V is TRBV4-3; weak D call: TRBD2 (7 bases). V was trimmed by 1 base and J by 5 bases, leaving 15 bases between them. In germline, CDR1 is LGHNA, CDR2 YSLEER. CDR3 length: 15 amino acids.

The chain recombines TRBV15 with TRBJ2-2; D might be TRBD1 (5 bases). Germline V gives CDR1 LNHNV, CDR2 YYDKDF (reference sequence). The CDR3 has 15 amino acids. Trimming removed 3 bases from V and 4 bases from J, with 12 bases in between. This CDR3 is CATSRVKGLTGELFF. Written as DNA, the CDR3 is TGTGCCACCAGCAGGGTTAAGGGGCTCACCGGGGAGCTGTTTTTT. Variable domain in full (rest from reference TRBV15 and TRBJ2-2): DAMVIQNPRYQVTQFGKPVTLSCSQTLNHNVMYWYQQKSSQAPKLLFHYYDKDFNNEADTPDNFQSRRPNTSFCFLDIRSPGLGDTAMYLCATSRVKGLTGELFFGEGSRLTVL.

This sequence joins TRBV7-2 and TRBJ1-1; the D gene is possibly TRBD1 (6 bases). The CDR3 sequence is 16 residues long. Trimming cost V 4 bases and J 10 bases, with 25 bases left between them. Germline CDR1 and CDR2: SGHTA and FQGNSA. The CDR3 loop is CASSSSGAIMKQGAFF. CDR3 coding DNA: TGTGCCAGCAGCTCGTCAGGGGCTATAATGAAGCAGGGAGCTTTCTTT. The variable domain in full, with the rest retrieved from reference TRBV7-2 and TRBJ1-1, is GAGVSQSPSNKVTEKGKDVELRCDPISGHTALYWYRQSLGQGLEFLIYFQGNSAPDKSGLPSDRFSAERTGGSVSTLTIQRTQQEDSAVYLCASSSSGAIMKQGAFFGQGTRLTVV.

The chain carries TRBV11-3 and TRBJ1-1; TRBD1 agrees at 7 bases. Germline V gene sequence: CDR1 SGHNT, CDR2 YENEEA. V lost 5 bases to trimming and J lost 6 bases; unmatched junction nucleotides: 9. CDR3 length: 14 amino acids. In DNA form, the CDR3 reads TGTGCCAGCAGCCCCCAGGGGGTCGGGTCTGAAGCTTTCTTT. The encoded protein is CASSPQGVGSEAFF.

The genes are TRBV11-3 and TRBJ2-1; 7 bases are shared with TRBD2. This CDR3 is 14 amino acids long. Germline CDR1 and CDR2: SGHNT and YENEEA. The V gene end was trimmed by 1 base and the J gene end by 7 bases; junction bases not matched to a gene: 4. The CDR3 sequence: CASSLVRGNNEQFF. The CDR3 coding sequence is TGTGCCAGCAGCTTAGTGCGGGGGAATAATGAGCAGTTCTTC. Supplemented by reference TRBV11-3 and TRBJ2-1, the full variable domain reads EAGVVQSPRYKIIEKKQPVAFWCNPISGHNTLYWYLQNLGQGPELLIRYENEEAVDDSQLPKDRFSAERLKGVDSTLKIQPAELGDSAVYLCASSLVRGNNEQFFGPGTRLTVL.

This chain uses TRBV6-5 with TRBJ1-1; D not certain. The CDR3 has 15 amino acids. In germline, CDR1 is MNHEY, CDR2 SVGAGI. Trimming stripped 5 bases from V and 0 bases from J, with 13 bases between. The CDR3 DNA is TGTGCCAGCAGTCTGAGCGGGAAATTGAACACTGAAGCTTTCTTT. Protein sequence: CASSLSGKLNTEAFF.

The V call is TRBV11-2, the J call TRBJ2-4; 7 positions match TRBD1. The CDR3 has 18 residues. V lost 1 base to trimming and J lost 1 base; unmatched junction nucleotides: 10. Germline loops: CDR1 SGHAT, CDR2 FQNNGV. The CDR3 here is CASSLAPTGRGAKNIQYF. The CDR3 coding sequence is TGTGCCAGCAGCTTAGCTCCGACAGGGAGAGGGGCCAAAAACATTCAGTACTTC.